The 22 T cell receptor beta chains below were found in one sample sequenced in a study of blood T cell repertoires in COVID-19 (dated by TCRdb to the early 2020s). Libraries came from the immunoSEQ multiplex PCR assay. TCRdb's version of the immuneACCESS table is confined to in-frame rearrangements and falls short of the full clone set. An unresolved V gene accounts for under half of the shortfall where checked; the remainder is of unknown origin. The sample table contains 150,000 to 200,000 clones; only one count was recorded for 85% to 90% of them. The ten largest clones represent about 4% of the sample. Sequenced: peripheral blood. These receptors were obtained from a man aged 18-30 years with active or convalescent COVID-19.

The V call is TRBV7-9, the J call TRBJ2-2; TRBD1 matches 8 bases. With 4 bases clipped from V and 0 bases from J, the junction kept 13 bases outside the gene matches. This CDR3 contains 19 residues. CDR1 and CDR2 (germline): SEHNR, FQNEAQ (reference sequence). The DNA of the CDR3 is TGTGCCAGCAGCTCCTCCCTCTTTGGGGACAGGACGAACACCGGGGAGCTGTTTTTT. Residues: CASSSSLFGDRTNTGELFF.

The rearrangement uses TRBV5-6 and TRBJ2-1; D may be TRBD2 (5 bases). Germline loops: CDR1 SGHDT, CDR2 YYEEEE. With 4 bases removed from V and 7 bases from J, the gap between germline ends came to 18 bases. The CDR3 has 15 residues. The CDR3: CASSQPLGDLNEQFF. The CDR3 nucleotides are TGTGCCAGCAGCCAACCACTAGGCGATCTAAATGAGCAGTTCTTC. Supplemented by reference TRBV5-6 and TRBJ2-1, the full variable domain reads DAGVTQSPTHLIKTRGQQVTLRCSPKSGHDTVSWYQQALGQGPQFIFQYYEEEERQRGNFPDRFSGHQFPNYSSELNVNALLLGDSALYLCASSQPLGDLNEQFFGPGTRLTVL.

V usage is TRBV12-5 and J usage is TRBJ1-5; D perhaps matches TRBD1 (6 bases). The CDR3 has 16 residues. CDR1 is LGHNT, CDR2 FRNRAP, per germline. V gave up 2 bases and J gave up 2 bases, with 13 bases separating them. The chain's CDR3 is CASGLTGILGNQPQHF. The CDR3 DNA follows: TGTGCTAGTGGTTTGACAGGGATTTTGGGCAATCAGCCCCAGCATTTT.

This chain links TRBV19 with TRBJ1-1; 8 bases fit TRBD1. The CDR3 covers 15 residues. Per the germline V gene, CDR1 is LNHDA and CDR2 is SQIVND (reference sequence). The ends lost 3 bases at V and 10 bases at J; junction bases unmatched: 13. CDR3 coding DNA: TGTGCCAGTAGTATCTCAGGGGGCGGTATAGGTGGAGCTTTCTTT. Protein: CASSISGGGIGGAFF.

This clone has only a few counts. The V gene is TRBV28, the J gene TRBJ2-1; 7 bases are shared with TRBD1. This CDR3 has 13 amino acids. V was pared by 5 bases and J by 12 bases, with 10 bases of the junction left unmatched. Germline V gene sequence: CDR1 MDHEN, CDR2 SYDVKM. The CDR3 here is CASSLDRDVLQFF. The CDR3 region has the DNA TGTGCCAGCAGTCTCGACAGGGATGTTCTGCAGTTCTTC.

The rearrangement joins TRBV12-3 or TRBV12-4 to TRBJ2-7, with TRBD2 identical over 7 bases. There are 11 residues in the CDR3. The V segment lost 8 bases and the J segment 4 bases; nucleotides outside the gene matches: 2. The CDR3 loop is CASWGGYEQYF. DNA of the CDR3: TGTGCCAGCTGGGGAGGGTACGAGCAGTACTTC.

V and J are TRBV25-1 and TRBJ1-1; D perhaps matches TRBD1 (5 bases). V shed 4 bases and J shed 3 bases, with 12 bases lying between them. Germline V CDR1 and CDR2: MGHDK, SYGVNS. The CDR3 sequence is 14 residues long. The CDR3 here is CASSAGLSDTEAFF. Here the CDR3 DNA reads TGTGCCAGCAGTGCGGGACTGTCTGACACTGAAGCTTTCTTT.

CDR3 sequence: CASSPIFRDRGEGEQFF. CDR3 DNA sequence: TGTGCCAGCAGTCCGATCTTCCGGGACAGGGGTGAGGGTGAGCAGTTCTTC. The chain uses TRBV28 and TRBJ2-1, with TRBD1 identical over 10 bases. The CDR3 length is 17 residues. After removal of 5 bases from V and 9 bases from J, the junction contained 16 bases not matched to a gene. Per the germline V gene, CDR1 is MDHEN and CDR2 is SYDVKM.

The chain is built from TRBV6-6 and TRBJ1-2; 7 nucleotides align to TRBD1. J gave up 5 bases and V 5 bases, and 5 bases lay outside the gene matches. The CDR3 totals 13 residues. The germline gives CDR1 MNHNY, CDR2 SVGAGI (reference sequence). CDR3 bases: TGTGCCAGCAGTCCGCAGGGGGTGTATGGCTACACCTTC. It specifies CASSPQGVYGYTF.

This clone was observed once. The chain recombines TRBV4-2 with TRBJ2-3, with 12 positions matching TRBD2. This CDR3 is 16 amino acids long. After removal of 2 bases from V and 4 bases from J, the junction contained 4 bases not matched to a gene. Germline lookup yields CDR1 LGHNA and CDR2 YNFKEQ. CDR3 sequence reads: CASSQKTSGGADTQYF. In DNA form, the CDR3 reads TGTGCCAGCAGCCAAAAGACTAGCGGGGGTGCAGATACGCAGTATTTT.

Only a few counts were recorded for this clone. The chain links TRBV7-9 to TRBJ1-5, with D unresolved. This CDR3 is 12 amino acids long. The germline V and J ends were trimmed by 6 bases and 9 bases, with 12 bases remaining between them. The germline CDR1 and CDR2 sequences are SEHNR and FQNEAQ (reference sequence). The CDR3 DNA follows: TGTGCCAGCAGTTCCTACCGGGGGCCCCAGCATTTT. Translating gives CASSSYRGPQHF.

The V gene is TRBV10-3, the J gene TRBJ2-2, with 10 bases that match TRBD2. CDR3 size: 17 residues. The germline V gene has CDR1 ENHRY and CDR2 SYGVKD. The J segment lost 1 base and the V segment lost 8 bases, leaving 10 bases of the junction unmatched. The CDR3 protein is CAIPFGRTSGNTGELFF. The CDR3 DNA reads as TGTGCCATCCCCTTTGGTCGGACTAGCGGGAACACCGGGGAGCTGTTTTTT.

The CDR3 loop is CASSPQGASGNTIYF. The CDR3 DNA is TGTGCCAGCAGCCCACAGGGGGCCTCTGGAAACACCATATATTTT. The chain is built from TRBV7-8 and TRBJ1-3; 9 bases map to TRBD1. The germline V gene has CDR1 SGHVS and CDR2 FQNEAQ. CDR3 length equals 15 residues. The ends lost 5 bases at V and 0 bases at J; junction bases unmatched: 2.

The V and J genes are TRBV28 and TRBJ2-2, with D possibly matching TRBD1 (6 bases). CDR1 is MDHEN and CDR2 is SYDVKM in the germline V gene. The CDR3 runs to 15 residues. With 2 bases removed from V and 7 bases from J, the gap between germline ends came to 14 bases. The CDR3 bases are TGTGCCAGCAGTTTACGGACAGCCGGGCACGGGGAGCTGTTTTTT. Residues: CASSLRTAGHGELFF.

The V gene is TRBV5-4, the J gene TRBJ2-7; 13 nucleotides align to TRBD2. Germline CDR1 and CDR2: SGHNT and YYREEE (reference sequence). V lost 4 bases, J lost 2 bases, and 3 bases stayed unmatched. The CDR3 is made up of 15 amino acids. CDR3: CASSLLAGGAYEQYF. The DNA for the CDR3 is TGTGCCAGCAGCCTACTAGCGGGAGGGGCCTACGAGCAGTACTTC.

Written as DNA, the CDR3 is TGTGCCACCAGTGATTTACAGGGGCGAGGCTACACCTTC. This encodes CATSDLQGRGYTF. The chain has TRBV24-1 and TRBJ1-2; 7 nucleotides align to TRBD1. This CDR3 comprises 13 residues. Trimming cost V 1 base and J 8 bases; bases outside gene matches: 3. CDR1 is KGHDR and CDR2 is SFDVKD in the germline V gene.

DNA of the CDR3: TGTGCCAGCAGCTTGCAGGGGAACTATGGCTACACCTTC. Protein sequence: CASSLQGNYGYTF. This chain joins TRBV7-2 and TRBJ1-2, with D perhaps TRBD1 (6 bases). The V end lost 3 bases, the J end lost 2 bases, and 7 bases lay between the germline ends. Germline CDR1 SGHTA, CDR2 FQGNSA. The CDR3 extends over 13 amino acids.

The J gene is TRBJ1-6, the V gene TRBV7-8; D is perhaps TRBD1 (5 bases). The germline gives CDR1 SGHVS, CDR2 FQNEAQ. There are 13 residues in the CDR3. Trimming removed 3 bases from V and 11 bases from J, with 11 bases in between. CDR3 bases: TGTGCCAGCAGCTTGCAGGGAATGGCACCCCTCCACTTT. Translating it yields CASSLQGMAPLHF.

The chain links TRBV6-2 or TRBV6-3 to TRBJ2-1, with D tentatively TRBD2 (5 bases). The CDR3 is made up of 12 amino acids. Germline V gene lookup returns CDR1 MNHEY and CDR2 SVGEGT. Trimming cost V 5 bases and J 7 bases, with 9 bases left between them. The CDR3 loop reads CASSPTGNEQFF. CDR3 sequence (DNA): TGTGCCAGCAGTCCGACGGGGAATGAGCAGTTCTTC.

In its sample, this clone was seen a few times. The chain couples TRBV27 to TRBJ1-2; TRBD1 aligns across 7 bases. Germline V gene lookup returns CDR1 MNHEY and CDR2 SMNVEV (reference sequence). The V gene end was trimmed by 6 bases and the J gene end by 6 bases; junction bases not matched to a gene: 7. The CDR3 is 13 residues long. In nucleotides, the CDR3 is TGTGCCAGCAGCCTAGACAGGGTCCATGGCTACACCTTC. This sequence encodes CASSLDRVHGYTF.

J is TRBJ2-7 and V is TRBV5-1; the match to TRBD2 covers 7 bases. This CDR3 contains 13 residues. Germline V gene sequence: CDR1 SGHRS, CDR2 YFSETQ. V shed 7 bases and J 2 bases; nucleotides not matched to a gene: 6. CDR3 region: CASGAGGAYEQYF. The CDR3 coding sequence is TGCGCCAGCGGGGCTGGGGGGGCCTACGAGCAGTACTTC.

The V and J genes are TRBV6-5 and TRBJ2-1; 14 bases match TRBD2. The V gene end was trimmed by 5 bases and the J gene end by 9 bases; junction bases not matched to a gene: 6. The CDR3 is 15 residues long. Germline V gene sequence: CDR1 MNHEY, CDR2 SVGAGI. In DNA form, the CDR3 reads TGTGCCAGCAGTCAGGGACTAGCGGGAGCGATTGAGCAGTTCTTC. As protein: CASSQGLAGAIEQFF.